This TCR beta chain was recovered during a study of post-analysis software for immune sequencing data. Germline CDR1 LGHNA, CDR2 YNFKEQ. The CDR3 totals 18 residues. After removal of 5 bases from V and 3 bases from J, the junction contained 14 bases not matched to a gene. Unique molecular identifiers were present in the TCR beta cDNA libraries. TCRdb called the PCR reads again in MiXCR, with one record for every CDR3 protein. The data contain 820,000 or so distinct CDR3 sequences, approximately 53% of them singletons. Study findings and constraints: When compared against controls, multiple sclerosis patients showed significantly lower normalized Chao1 diversity. Controls showed lower frequencies than patients for 5 or 6 TRBV segments, and TRBV5-6, TRBV5-1 and TRBV20-1 were among these.

In the case of this clonotype: Antigen: not known.

The chain recombines TRBV4-2 with TRBJ2-5; 11 positions agree with TRBD2. The TCR was taken from a girl aged 5 to 17 with multiple sclerosis. The sample comprised blood. The CDR3 coding sequence is TGTGCCAGCAGCAAAGGGGTCGTGCTAGCGGGAGGAGAAGAGACCCAGTACTTC. Amino acids: CASSKGVVLAGGEETQYF.